This T cell receptor (beta chain) originates from a study of spatial heterogeneity in lung cancer. Across the whole study: PBMC collected at follow-up were sequenced when available, a median of approximately two years after resection.

Time point defined: blood at routine non-recurrence follow-up after resection. Unsorted whole RNA of tumor, nontumor lung or frozen PBMC was sequenced. MiXCR was run by TCRdb on the 5' RACE reads, yielding one entry per CDR3 protein. The data contain some 120,000 distinct CDR3 sequences, roughly an eighth of them singletons. The CDR3 contains 14 residues. Trimming cost V 3 bases and J 2 bases, with 11 bases left between them. The chain recombines TRBV12-3 or TRBV12-4 with TRBJ2-7; D may match TRBD1 or TRBD2 (5 bases each). Sequencing used PBMCs, obtained at follow-up. The TCR comes from a male donor with early-stage non-small cell lung cancer. The CDR3 DNA sequence: TGTGCCAGCAGTTTTGGGGGTCAGGCCTACGAGCAGTACTTC. Its protein is CASSFGGQAYEQYF.